Following are 19 T cell receptor beta chains from one sample sequenced in a study of blood T cell repertoires in COVID-19. TCRdb's copy holds only in-frame clones and misses some; the assay was immunoSEQ multiplex PCR. The sample lists about 150,000 clones, approximately 90% seen once, with about 4.2% in the top ten. Sequencing used peripheral blood. The receptor source for this set is a woman aged 60-75 years with active or convalescent COVID-19.

The V and J genes are TRBV6-1 and TRBJ2-5; a weak D match, TRBD1 (5 bases). Germline V gene sequence: CDR1 MNHNS, CDR2 SASEGT. CDR3 length: 12 amino acids. Trimming stripped 1 base from V and 9 bases from J, with 9 bases between. The CDR3 region has the DNA TGTGCCAGCAGTGAAGTACAGGCCCCCCAGTACTTC. It yields the protein CASSEVQAPQYF.

The rearrangement joins TRBV19 to TRBJ2-7; D call uncertain. The CDR3 spans 15 residues. Looked up from germline, CDR1 is LNHDA and CDR2 is SQIVND (reference sequence). V was cut by 1 base and J by 0 bases, with 10 bases left in between. The CDR3 nucleotides read TGTGCCAGTAGTATAGGTATGGGCACCTCCTACGAGCAGTACTTC. This sequence encodes CASSIGMGTSYEQYF.

The chain is built from TRBV24-1 and TRBJ2-2; possible D gene TRBD2, 5 bases. There are 14 residues in the CDR3. Trimming removed 7 bases at V and 3 bases at J, with 11 bases between. CDR1 and CDR2 from the germline V gene are KGHDR and SFDVKD. The DNA of the CDR3 is TGTGCCACCAGGGAGGATCGGGACACCGGGGAGCTGTTTTTT. It yields the protein CATREDRDTGELFF.

This rearrangement joins TRBV18 to TRBJ2-7, with D perhaps TRBD2 (5 bases). The V gene lost 3 bases and the J gene lost 4 bases, with 16 bases spanning the gap. This CDR3 has 15 residues. The germline V gene has CDR1 KGHSH and CDR2 LQKENI. CDR3 sequence reads: CASSPGAEPAYEQYF. The CDR3 DNA reads as TGTGCCAGCTCACCGGGAGCGGAACCGGCATACGAGCAGTACTTC. The complete variable domain, with remaining parts taken from reference TRBV18 and TRBJ2-7, reads NAGVMQNPRHLVRRRGQEARLRCSPMKGHSHVYWYRQLPEEGLKFMVYLQKENIIDESGMPKERFSAEFPKEGPSILRIQQVVRGDSAAYFCASSPGAEPAYEQYFGPGTRLTVT.

The J gene is TRBJ1-1, the V gene TRBV18; no definite D call. The CDR3 loop spans 13 amino acids. Trimming left V 3 bases short and J 11 bases short, with 16 bases between. The germline CDR1 and CDR2 sequences are KGHSH and LQKENI. In nucleotides, the CDR3 is TGTGCCAGCTCACCTAGCGTGGACCGAGGGGCTTTCTTT. Residues: CASSPSVDRGAFF.

The rearrangement joins TRBV12-5 to TRBJ1-2; maybe TRBD1 (6 bases). V lost 1 base and J 4 bases, leaving 7 bases between the germline ends. The CDR3 consists of 13 residues. Germline CDR1 LGHNT, CDR2 FRNRAP. CDR3 nucleotide sequence: TGTGCTAGTGGTTTGGGACAGGCCTATGGCTACACCTTC. This encodes CASGLGQAYGYTF. The variable domain in full, completed from reference TRBV12-5 and TRBJ1-2, reads DARVTQTPRHKVTEMGQEVTMRCQPILGHNTVFWYRQTMMQGLELLAYFRNRAPLDDSGMPKDRFSAEMPDATLATLKIQPSEPRDSAVYFCASGLGQAYGYTFGSGTRLTVV.

The chain is built from TRBV6-1 and TRBJ2-3; 9 nucleotides line up with TRBD2. Unmatched junction bases numbered 6, after V lost 7 bases and J lost 1 base. Germline assignment: CDR1 MNHNS and CDR2 SASEGT. The CDR3 extends over 15 amino acids. CDR3 protein: CASNRLAERTDTQYF. In DNA form, the CDR3 reads TGTGCCAGCAATCGACTAGCGGAGCGCACAGATACGCAGTATTTT.

The chain recombines TRBV15 with TRBJ1-1; perhaps TRBD1 as D (5 bases). The V end lost 2 bases, the J end lost 6 bases, and 16 bases lay between the germline ends. In germline, CDR1 is LNHNV, CDR2 YYDKDF (reference sequence). This CDR3 spans 15 amino acids. The chain's CDR3 is CATSRPKPQDPEAFF. In nucleotides, the CDR3 is TGTGCCACCAGCAGACCTAAACCACAGGATCCTGAAGCTTTCTTT.

The chain carries TRBV3-1 (or the pseudogene TRBV3-2) and TRBJ1-5; tentatively, D is TRBD1 (6 bases). CDR3 length: 15 residues. Germline V gene sequence: CDR1 LGHDT, CDR2 YNNKEL (reference sequence). Trimming took off 0 bases at V and 6 bases at J, with 12 bases between the two ends. This chain's CDR3 is CASSQDMAGVQPQHF. As DNA, the CDR3 is TGTGCCAGCAGCCAAGATATGGCAGGGGTTCAGCCCCAGCATTTT.

The CDR3 DNA is TGCGCCAGCAGCCAAGGGGCGGGGATAGTAAATTCACCCCTCCACTTT. Translating it yields CASSQGAGIVNSPLHF. J is TRBJ1-6 and V is TRBV4-3; D unresolved. CDR3 length equals 16 residues. The germline V gene encodes CDR1 LGHNA and CDR2 YSLEER. V was trimmed by 1 base and J by 7 bases, leaving 14 bases between them.

The chain couples TRBV7-2 to TRBJ1-1, with a weak D call TRBD1 (5 bases). Per the germline V gene, CDR1 is SGHTA and CDR2 is FQGNSA. CDR3 length equals 15 residues. V lost 5 bases and J 1 base, leaving 14 bases between the germline ends. CDR3 bases: TGTGCCAGCAGCCCTTACAGGTTATCGAACACTGAAGCTTTCTTT. Encoded protein: CASSPYRLSNTEAFF.

The rearrangement uses TRBV29-1 and TRBJ2-5; weak D call: TRBD1 (6 bases). Trimming took off 4 bases at V and 5 bases at J, with 11 bases between the two ends. Per the germline V gene, CDR1 is SQVTM and CDR2 is ANQGSEA. The length of the CDR3 is 12 residues. CDR3 in amino acids: CSVVGAEETQYF. CDR3 DNA sequence: TGCAGCGTTGTGGGGGCTGAGGAGACCCAGTACTTC.

This sequence joins TRBV12-3 or TRBV12-4 and TRBJ2-5; D is unclear. Trimming removed 3 bases at V and 2 bases at J, with 7 bases between. This CDR3 region has 13 residues. The CDR3 nucleotides read TGTGCCAGCAGTTTTAACAGTCAAGAGACCCAGTACTTC. The encoded protein is CASSFNSQETQYF.

This rearrangement joins TRBV7-9 to TRBJ1-2; the D gene is possibly TRBD1 (6 bases). This CDR3 spans 18 amino acids. The V gene lost 5 bases and the J gene lost 1 base, with 23 bases spanning the gap. CDR1 is SEHNR and CDR2 is FQNEAQ in the germline V gene (reference sequence). CDR3 residues: CASSHQGPILDSNYGYTF. CDR3 DNA sequence: TGTGCCAGCAGCCACCAAGGTCCGATTTTGGACAGTAACTATGGCTACACCTTC.

The rearrangement links TRBV6-6 to TRBJ1-1; 7 bases are a match to TRBD1. Germline CDR1 MNHNY, CDR2 SVGAGI (reference sequence). The CDR3 extends over 13 amino acids. Trimming removed 2 bases from V and 10 bases from J; junction bases left unmatched: 7. The CDR3 is CASSYLTGDLAFF. CDR3 DNA: TGTGCCAGCAGTTACCTCACAGGGGATTTAGCTTTCTTT.

The DNA for the CDR3 is TGCGCCAGCAGCCCCGGGGACAGCGGAACGACTGAAGCTTTCTTT. Translating it yields CASSPGDSGTTEAFF. The chain couples TRBV5-1 to TRBJ1-1; the match to TRBD1 covers 7 bases. Germline trimming cut 4 bases from V and 5 bases from J; bases unmatched to any gene: 11. The CDR3 extends over 15 amino acids. Germline CDR1 reads SGHRS; CDR2 reads YFSETQ. The variable domain in full, with the rest retrieved from reference TRBV5-1 and TRBJ1-1, is KAGVTQTPRYLIKTRGQQVTLSCSPISGHRSVSWYQQTPGQGLQFLFEYFSETQRNKGNFPGRFSGRQFSNSRSEMNVSTLELGDSALYLCASSPGDSGTTEAFFGQGTRLTVV.

The DNA for the CDR3 is TGTGCCAGCAGCTTAGTGTCAGGGGAGTTGGATACGCAGTATTTT. Residues: CASSLVSGELDTQYF. The rearrangement links TRBV7-2 to TRBJ2-3; D is possibly TRBD1 (6 bases). V was trimmed by 1 base and J by 6 bases, leaving 14 bases between them. CDR1 SGHTA and CDR2 FQGNSA come from the germline V gene. The length of the CDR3 is 15 residues.

The gene calls are TRBV24-1 and TRBJ2-2; TRBD1 agrees at 9 bases. V trimming: 5 bases; J trimming: 5 bases; junction bases outside the gene matches: 11. Germline CDR1 reads KGHDR; CDR2 reads SFDVKD. CDR3 size: 17 residues. The chain's CDR3 is CATSGGPGQGDTGELFF. CDR3 DNA: TGTGCCACCAGTGGGGGGCCGGGACAGGGTGATACCGGGGAGCTGTTTTTT.

The CDR3 DNA is TGTGCCAGCAGCTTCGGGGGGAACACTGAAGCTTTCTTT. It codes for CASSFGGNTEAFF. This chain connects TRBV7-9 to TRBJ1-1; a weak D match, TRBD1 (5 bases). The V gene lost 3 bases and the J gene lost 1 base, with 6 bases spanning the gap. This CDR3 is 13 amino acids long. Germline assignment: CDR1 SEHNR and CDR2 FQNEAQ (reference sequence).